The next 21 T cell receptor beta chains were all read from a single sample in a study of tumor-infiltrating lymphocytes in primary liver carcinoma. Co-extraction yielded RNA and DNA from around 20-30 mg of unsorted bulk tissue. Starting material of 500 to 600 ng total RNA yielded TCR beta cDNA via a constant-region primer. A slightly modified ARM-PCR protocol with three nested multiplex PCR rounds produced these TCR beta libraries. The first two PCR rounds, nine to ten cycles each, used TRBV1-TRBV30 forward primers and a C-beta reverse primer. TCRdb ran MiXCR on the multiplex PCR reads and lists one entry per CDR3 protein. Of roughly 20,000 distinct CDR3 sequences detected, around 72% appear once; the ten largest clones hold approximately 41%. Sequencing input: liver tumor tissue from sampling region 1. Specified subset: tumor region T1, superior pole. The receptors stem from a man aged 40-49 years with primary liver carcinoma and hepatitis B virus infection.

Details on this clonotype: Germline is not matched at one junction end, which may reflect a read error. DNA for the CDR3: TGTGCCAGCAGCTTTACAGCAGGGGGCTCGGGCGAGATCCAGTACTTC. Its translation is CASSFTAGGSGEIQYF. The V call is TRBV11-2, the J call TRBJ2-5; the match to TRBD1 covers 8 bases. CDR3 length equals 16 residues. CDR1 is SGHAT, CDR2 FQNNGV, per germline.

Of note for this clonotype: Just one base apart from a much larger clone, this may be a read error. A read error is likely, as this CDR3 ends without the conserved phenylalanine or tryptophan. This chain connects TRBV7-2 to TRBJ2-7; 10 bases fit TRBD2. Trimming took 5 bases from V and 7 from J; bases not matched to a gene: 11. Germline CDR1 reads SGHTA; CDR2 reads FQGNSA. The CDR3 runs to 15 residues. CDR3 protein: CASSTYSGGTSEQYL. CDR3 sequence (DNA): TGTGCCAGCAGCACTTATAGCGGGGGGACAAGTGAGCAGTACCTC.

In regard to this clonotype: Likely a read error: the CDR3 ends without its conserved phenylalanine or tryptophan. V gene TRBV5-1 combines with J gene TRBJ2-1; TRBD2 matches 9 bases. The germline CDR1 and CDR2 sequences are SGHRS and YFSETQ. CDR3 length equals 18 residues. V lost 0 bases, J lost 3 bases, and 10 bases stayed unmatched. The CDR3 protein is CASSLDGSGSTYYNEQFI. For the CDR3, the DNA is TGCGCCAGCAGCTTGGACGGTAGCGGGAGTACGTACTACAATGAGCAGTTCATC.

This clonotype was detected many times. The chain recombines TRBV25-1 with TRBJ1-6; TRBD1 matches at 12 bases. V dropped 5 bases and J dropped 0; count of bases not matched to a gene: 5. This CDR3 contains 18 residues. Germline CDR1 is MGHDK and CDR2 is SYGVNS. CDR3 nucleotide sequence: TGTGCCAGCAGTTCAGGGACAGGGGGCAACTCCTATAATTCACCCCTCCACTTT. Translated: CASSSGTGGNSYNSPLHF.

This chain joins TRBV2 and TRBJ2-1, with D perhaps being TRBD1 or TRBD2 (5 bases each). Germline CDR1 is SNHLY and CDR2 is FYNNEI. There are 17 residues in the CDR3. CDR3 in DNA: TGTATCAGCAGTGAAGCCCCTACTGGGGGACCCTACAATGAGCAGTTCTTC. Protein: CISSEAPTGGPYNEQFF.

Judged by abundance, this clonotype is medium-sized. V is TRBV4-1 and J is TRBJ1-5; D is undetermined. CDR3 length: 16 residues. Germline V lookup: CDR1 MGHRA, CDR2 YSYEKL. The V and J ends lost 3 bases and 7 bases respectively, with 19 bases between them. CDR3 nucleotides: TGCGCCAGCAGCCAGATATTTTCAGGCGTTTTCCAGCCCCAGCATTTT. As protein: CASSQIFSGVFQPQHF.

The J gene is TRBJ2-3, the V gene TRBV7-2; the D is unclear. The V end was cut by 2 bases, the J end by 1 base, with 10 bases between. The CDR3 totals 15 residues. Per the germline V gene, CDR1 is SGHTA and CDR2 is FQGNSA. The CDR3 protein is CASSLMGFRTDTQYF. CDR3 in DNA: TGTGCCAGCAGCTTAATGGGGTTTCGCACAGATACGCAGTATTTT.

This clonotype has ten or more counts. CDR3 sequence: CASSLRPGRSLSPQHF. CDR3 bases: TGTGCCAGCAGTTTACGTCCCGGCAGGTCGCTGTCGCCCCAGCATTTT. The chain joins TRBV28 to TRBJ1-5; D gene ambiguous. The germline V gene has CDR1 MDHEN and CDR2 SYDVKM. CDR3 size: 16 residues. With 2 bases removed from V and 9 bases from J, the gap between germline ends came to 20 bases.

A note on this clonotype: The junction shows a germline mismatch at one end, possibly a read error. The chain joins TRBV28 to TRBJ2-7, with 7 bases matching TRBD1. Germline V gene lookup returns CDR1 MDHEN and CDR2 SYDVKM. This CDR3 has 14 amino acids. The chain's CDR3 is CASIRIGGSYKQYF. The DNA for the CDR3 is TGTGCCAGCATACGGATAGGGGGCTCCTACAAGCAGTACTTC.

A note on this clonotype: This is likely a read error, given that the CDR3 carries no conserved phenylalanine or tryptophan at its end. This chain joins TRBV29-1 and TRBJ1-1, with D hard to call. The V and J ends lost 8 bases and 6 bases respectively, with 16 bases between them. The CDR3 contains 12 residues. Germline lookup yields CDR1 SQVTM and CDR2 ANQGSEA. CDR3 sequence: CSLGRGQSEAFS. For the CDR3, the DNA is TGCAGCCTTGGTCGAGGGCAGTCTGAAGCTTTCTCT.

On this clonotype: The junction and the germline gene differ at one end; a read error may be behind it. The gene calls are TRBV11-2 and TRBJ2-3; D is unresolved. The V gene's germline CDR1 is SGHAT and CDR2 FQNNGV. CDR3 size: 13 residues. This chain's CDR3 is CVSILISTDTQCF. The CDR3, as DNA: TGTGTCAGCATCTTGATTAGCACAGATACGCAGTGTTTT.

This clonotype occurred a few times. The junction shows a germline mismatch at one end, possibly a read error. V gene TRBV5-1 combines with J gene TRBJ2-4, with 12 nucleotides matching TRBD1. Germline V lookup: CDR1 SGHRS, CDR2 YFSETQ. This CDR3 has 18 residues. DNA for the CDR3: TGCGCCGGCAGCTTGGGAAGGGTCGGGACAGGGGGCGCAAACATTCAGTACTTC. It is translated as CAGSLGRVGTGGANIQYF.

Concerning this clonotype itself: A read error is possible here, since a much larger clone lies one base away. V usage is TRBV11-2 and J usage is TRBJ2-3; D possibly matches TRBD1 or TRBD2 (6 bases each). The CDR3 loop spans 15 amino acids. Germline assignment: CDR1 SGHAT and CDR2 FQNNGV. For the CDR3, the DNA is TGTGCCAGCAGCTTATCCGGACGGGGGCCGGATACGCAATATTTT. This codes for CASSLSGRGPDTQYF.

This chain links TRBV25-1 with TRBJ2-2, with D unclear. CDR1 is MGHDK, CDR2 SYGVNS, per germline. The CDR3 extends over 16 amino acids. The V and J ends lost 3 bases and 6 bases respectively, with 17 bases between them. The CDR3 DNA reads as TGTGCCAGCAGTGAGGAACAGTACAAGGATGCCGGGGAGCTGTTTTTT. This codes for CASSEEQYKDAGELFF.

Many counts were recorded for this clonotype. One end of the junction does not line up with germline, which may come from a read error. The rearrangement uses TRBV11-2 and TRBJ2-5; D may be TRBD2 (6 bases). The germline V gene has CDR1 SGHAT and CDR2 FQNNGV. This CDR3 comprises 16 residues. CDR3 sequence: CASRSRDSAHQETQFF. DNA of the CDR3: TGTGCCAGCAGATCCCGGGACTCGGCCCACCAAGAGACCCAATTCTTC.

Concerning this clonotype: Here the CDR3 omits its conserved ending phenylalanine or tryptophan, so a read error is the likely source. Because the CDR3's place on the DNA is in doubt, the DNA is left out and the CDR3 is given as listed by TCRdb. The rearrangement uses TRBV29-1 and TRBJ2-7; the DNA was not compared with TRBD2, the D call given in the table. Counting both end residues, the CDR3 totals 14 amino acids. The germline CDR1 and CDR2 sequences are SQVTM and ANQGSEA. CDR3 loop: CSVALAGAFYEQNY.

About this clonotype itself: Sequence at one end of the junction differs from germline and may be a read error. The V call is TRBV11-2, the J call TRBJ2-7; D might be TRBD2 (5 bases). In germline, CDR1 is SGHAT, CDR2 FQNNGV. The CDR3 runs 15 residues. CDR3 in amino acids: CASSLSSGITNEQYF. In nucleotides, the CDR3 is TGTGCCAGCAGCTTATCCTCGGGGATTACTAACGAGCAATACTTC.

As for this clonotype: This is likely a read error, given that the CDR3 carries no conserved phenylalanine or tryptophan at its end. The DNA is omitted, as the CDR3 cannot be located on it reliably, and the CDR3 follows TCRdb's listing. This chain uses TRBV10-3 with TRBJ2-7; TRBD1 reflects the table's D call only, with no check against the DNA. Germline values: CDR1 ENHRY, CDR2 SYGVKD. The CDR3 numbers 12 amino acids, ends counted. The CDR3 is CATSEAGQEQYS.

Remarks on this clonotype: The missing conserved phenylalanine or tryptophan at the end of this CDR3 makes a read error likely. The V gene is TRBV29-1, the J gene TRBJ1-2, with unresolved D. Germline assignment: CDR1 SQVTM and CDR2 ANQGSEA. CDR3 length: 12 residues. Trimming removed 5 bases at V and 8 bases at J, with 15 bases between. The CDR3 sequence: CSVIVNYAGYTL. The CDR3 DNA reads as TGCAGCGTTATAGTCAACTACGCCGGCTACACCCTC.

This clonotype is judged large. The chain joins TRBV11-2 to TRBJ2-1; TRBD2 matches 7 bases. The CDR3 is 16 residues long. V lost 4 bases and J lost 4; bases outside the gene matches: 10. Germline loops: CDR1 SGHAT, CDR2 FQNNGV. CDR3 DNA sequence: TGTGCCAGCAGCTATACTAGCGCCCATTTATACAATGAGCAGTTCTTC. Protein: CASSYTSAHLYNEQFF.

The V call is TRBV7-2, the J call TRBJ2-1; possibly TRBD1 for D (6 bases). The CDR3 is made up of 16 amino acids. The V end lost 4 bases, the J end lost 1 base, and 14 bases lay between the germline ends. CDR1 and CDR2 (germline): SGHTA, FQGNSA. CDR3 residues: CASSSGQGWSYNEQFF. The DNA of the CDR3 is TGTGCCAGCAGCTCTGGGCAGGGGTGGTCCTACAATGAGCAGTTCTTC.